The 14 T cell receptor beta chains listed next were all sequenced from one sample in a study of a mutant IDH1 vaccine in newly diagnosed glioma. Profiled with immunoSEQ multiplex PCR; TCRdb holds only in-frame clones, not every one. In the table there are approximately 64,000 clones, approximately 84% of which are singletons. Time point denoted: week 11, during vaccination. The content of each vaccine dose was 300 ug of mutant IDH1 20-mer peptide, and topical imiquimod accompanied it. Their specific antigens are unknown. Sequenced material: PBMCs, taken from a glioma patient whose treatment included an IDH1 peptide vaccine. These receptors all come from a woman between 50 and 59 years old with glioma.

The chain couples TRBV5-6 to TRBJ2-5; 9 positions agree with TRBD2. CDR3 size: 13 residues. CDR1 SGHDT and CDR2 YYEEEE come from the germline V gene. The V segment lost 1 base and the J segment 5 bases; nucleotides outside the gene matches: 0. The CDR3 is CASSLSGGETQYF. Here the CDR3 DNA reads TGTGCCAGCAGCTTGAGCGGGGGGGAGACCCAGTACTTC.

This clone was seen a handful of times. The chain is built from TRBV5-1 and TRBJ1-3, with D unclear. The V and J ends lost 7 bases and 3 bases respectively, with 11 bases between them. CDR3 size: 13 residues. Germline lookup yields CDR1 SGHRS and CDR2 YFSETQ. DNA for the CDR3: TGCGCCAGCGGAACGGATGTTGGAAACACCATATATTTT. This encodes CASGTDVGNTIYF.

This clone appeared once. The rearrangement links TRBV6-1 to TRBJ2-7; D gene ambiguous. The V end lost 3 bases, the J end lost 1 base, and 1 base lay between the germline ends. Germline V CDR1 and CDR2: MNHNS, SASEGT. This CDR3 contains 11 residues. CDR3 in amino acids: CASSDSYEQYF. The CDR3, as DNA: TGTGCCAGCAGTGATTCCTACGAGCAGTACTTC.

The gene calls are TRBV6-1 and TRBJ1-5; no reliable D call. The CDR3 is 15 residues long. Germline CDR1 reads MNHNS; CDR2 reads SASEGT. V was pared by 3 bases and J by 4 bases, with 13 bases between. This CDR3 is CASSEDPWGNQPQHF. CDR3 nucleotide sequence: TGTGCCAGCAGTGAGGACCCCTGGGGTAATCAGCCCCAGCATTTT.

V and J are TRBV5-5 and TRBJ1-2, with D uncertain. The CDR3 has 17 residues. Germline-derived CDR1 and CDR2 are SGHKS and YYEKEE (reference sequence). V gave up 2 bases and J gave up 1 base, with 18 bases separating them. The CDR3 sequence: CASSLTMGSTLNYGYTF. The CDR3 DNA sequence: TGTGCCAGCAGCTTAACGATGGGCTCCACTCTTAACTATGGCTACACCTTC.

The chain employs TRBV5-6 and TRBJ2-7; tentatively, D is TRBD1 or TRBD2 (5 bases each). This CDR3 region has 13 residues. Germline V lookup: CDR1 SGHDT, CDR2 YYEEEE. The V gene lost 3 bases and the J gene lost 2 bases, with 9 bases spanning the gap. This chain's CDR3 is CASSSGPTYEQYF. For the CDR3, the DNA is TGTGCCAGCAGCTCGGGACCGACCTACGAGCAGTACTTC.

The chain combines TRBV7-2 with TRBJ1-1; a possible D gene is TRBD1 (5 bases). The germline V gene encodes CDR1 SGHTA and CDR2 FQGNSA. The CDR3 runs to 13 residues. The V and J ends lost 5 bases and 4 bases respectively, with 11 bases between them. This chain's CDR3 is CASSRRGSTEAFF. The CDR3 nucleotides are TGTGCCAGCAGCCGACGGGGGTCCACTGAAGCTTTCTTT.

The rearrangement joins TRBV5-1 to TRBJ2-7; TRBD1 might be the D (5 bases). The CDR3 has 12 amino acids. Germline V CDR1 and CDR2: SGHRS, YFSETQ. Trimming shortened V by 0 bases and J by 5 bases, and 6 bases separated the two germline ends. Written as DNA, the CDR3 is TGCGCCAGCAGCTTGGCAGGGAACGAGCAGTACTTC. Its translation is CASSLAGNEQYF.

The chain is built from TRBV6-5 and TRBJ1-6; no firm D call. Germline CDR1 and CDR2: MNHEY and SVGAGI. The CDR3 contains 15 residues. Trimming left V 0 bases short and J 2 bases short, with 5 bases between. As DNA, the CDR3 is TGTGCCAGCAGTTACTCTGGGACCTATAATTCACCCCTCCACTTT. Its protein product is CASSYSGTYNSPLHF.

The chain has TRBV9 and TRBJ2-2; 12 positions match TRBD2. The germline CDR1 and CDR2 sequences are SGDLS and YYNGEE. The ends lost 2 bases at V and 4 bases at J; junction bases unmatched: 6. The CDR3 has 17 residues. CDR3 amino acids: CASSVAGLAGSTGELFF. DNA of the CDR3: TGTGCCAGCAGCGTGGCCGGACTAGCGGGGAGCACCGGGGAGCTGTTTTTT.

V and J are TRBV5-6 and TRBJ1-3; 9 nucleotides agree with TRBD1. The CDR3 has 17 amino acids. The J segment lost 3 bases and the V segment lost 1 base, leaving 8 bases of the junction unmatched. CDR1 SGHDT and CDR2 YYEEEE come from the germline V gene. CDR3 sequence (DNA): TGTGCCAGCAGCTTGACCACCCGGACAGGGGTTGGAAACACCATATATTTT. It translates to CASSLTTRTGVGNTIYF. Variable domain in full (rest from reference TRBV5-6 and TRBJ1-3): DAGVTQSPTHLIKTRGQQVTLRCSPKSGHDTVSWYQQALGQGPQFIFQYYEEEERQRGNFPDRFSGHQFPNYSSELNVNALLLGDSALYLCASSLTTRTGVGNTIYFGEGSWLTVV.

This clone was seen once. The chain links TRBV5-1 to TRBJ2-5; D is uncertain. Trimming shortened V by 1 base and J by 2 bases, and 9 bases separated the two germline ends. The CDR3 loop spans 14 amino acids. Germline V gene sequence: CDR1 SGHRS, CDR2 YFSETQ. In DNA, the CDR3 is TGCGCCAGCAGCTTGACAACGAGTCAAGAGACCCAGTACTTC. It encodes CASSLTTSQETQYF. Supplemented by reference TRBV5-1 and TRBJ2-5, the full variable domain reads KAGVTQTPRYLIKTRGQQVTLSCSPISGHRSVSWYQQTPGQGLQFLFEYFSETQRNKGNFPGRFSGRQFSNSRSEMNVSTLELGDSALYLCASSLTTSQETQYFGPGTRLLVL.

The V call is TRBV10-3, the J call TRBJ2-5; D is ambiguous. Trimming took 3 bases from V and 4 from J, leaving 6 bases between them. Germline V gene sequence: CDR1 ENHRY, CDR2 SYGVKD. CDR3 length: 12 amino acids. CDR3 nucleotide sequence: TGTGCCATCAGTGACCCCAGAGAGACCCAGTACTTC. Translating it yields CAISDPRETQYF.

This sequence joins TRBV10-3 and TRBJ1-1, with D unclear. Between the trimmed V and J ends, which lost 2 bases and 7 bases, there was a span of 5 bases. Looked up from germline, CDR1 is ENHRY and CDR2 is SYGVKD. There are 11 residues in the CDR3. CDR3 residues: CAISETDEAFF. The CDR3 nucleotides read TGTGCCATCAGTGAGACAGATGAAGCTTTCTTT.